One and the same sample provided the 27 T cell receptor beta chains below, sequenced in a study of T cell responses to AZD1222 COVID-19 vaccine. The data were produced by immunoSEQ multiplex PCR, yet TCRdb's version contains in-frame clones alone and is incomplete. The sample lists 130,000 to 150,000 clones; 90% to 95% were seen once. The material sequenced was peripheral blood, taken on day 0 of AZD1222 vaccination. These receptors came from an adult in good health.

The V call is TRBV4-3, the J call TRBJ1-4; D call uncertain. From germline, CDR1 is LGHNA and CDR2 YSLEER. CDR3 length equals 16 residues. V was shortened by 0 bases and J by 0 bases, with 8 bases between the two germline ends. The chain's CDR3 is CASSQDGLATNEKLFF. The CDR3 DNA reads TGCGCCAGCAGCCAAGACGGGCTTGCAACTAATGAAAAACTGTTTTTT.

This chain connects TRBV7-9 to TRBJ1-2, with 7 bases identical to TRBD1. With 7 bases clipped from V and 0 bases from J, the junction kept 14 bases outside the gene matches. The CDR3 is 17 residues long. Germline CDR1 SEHNR, CDR2 FQNEAQ (reference sequence). Written as DNA, the CDR3 is TGTGCCAGCACCAATAGGGGGAGGGGGCGTACTAACTATGGCTACACCTTC. Protein sequence: CASTNRGRGRTNYGYTF.

This chain links TRBV5-4 with TRBJ1-1; possible D gene TRBD1, 6 bases. The V gene's germline CDR1 is SGHNT and CDR2 YYREEE (reference sequence). This CDR3 has 14 amino acids. V gave up 0 bases and J gave up 0 bases, with 6 bases separating them. As DNA, the CDR3 is TGTGCCAGCAGCTTGGGACAGGTGAACACTGAAGCTTTCTTT. Protein sequence: CASSLGQVNTEAFF. The full variable domain, with the rest looked up from reference TRBV5-4 and TRBJ1-1, is ETGVTQSPTHLIKTRGQQVTLRCSSQSGHNTVSWYQQALGQGPQFIFQYYREEENGRGNFPPRFSGLQFPNYSSELNVNALELDDSALYLCASSLGQVNTEAFFGQGTRLTVV.

The chain is built from TRBV28 and TRBJ1-1, with D perhaps TRBD1 (5 bases). V was cut by 4 bases and J by 1 base, with 7 bases left in between. This CDR3 has 13 amino acids. Germline CDR1 reads MDHEN; CDR2 reads SYDVKM. DNA of the CDR3: TGTGCCAGCAGTTCGAGGGGGAACACTGAAGCTTTCTTT. Its translation: CASSSRGNTEAFF. Supplemented by reference TRBV28 and TRBJ1-1, the full variable domain reads DVKVTQSSRYLVKRTGEKVFLECVQDMDHENMFWYRQDPGLGLRLIYFSYDVKMKEKGDIPEGYSVSREKKERFSLILESASTNQTSMYLCASSSRGNTEAFFGQGTRLTVV.

This clone appeared a single time. This chain links TRBV5-1 with TRBJ1-2, with 7 bases aligning to TRBD1. V was pared by 0 bases and J by 8 bases, with 7 bases of the junction left unmatched. The CDR3 runs 14 residues. CDR1 SGHRS and CDR2 YFSETQ come from the germline V gene. This chain's CDR3 is CASSLDRGARGYTF. The CDR3 bases are TGCGCCAGCAGCTTGGACAGGGGTGCGAGAGGCTACACCTTC.

This rearrangement joins TRBV2 to TRBJ2-3, with D maybe TRBD1 (5 bases). Trimming took off 9 bases at V and 5 bases at J, with 15 bases between the two ends. Germline loops: CDR1 SNHLY, CDR2 FYNNEI. This CDR3 has 13 amino acids. CDR3 sequence (DNA): TGTGCCAGAGGGGCCGGTCCGGGAGATACGCAGTATTTT. Amino acid sequence: CARGAGPGDTQYF.

V is TRBV5-6 and J is TRBJ2-7, with D uncertain. Germline V gene data show CDR1 as SGHDT and CDR2 as YYEEEE. The CDR3 extends over 14 amino acids. V lost 3 bases to trimming and J lost 1 base, with 11 bases between them. CDR3: CASSSRGGSYEQYF. Written as DNA, the CDR3 is TGTGCCAGCAGCTCTCGTGGTGGGTCCTACGAGCAGTACTTC.

V and J are TRBV7-2 and TRBJ2-7; perhaps D is TRBD1 or TRBD2 (5 bases each). The CDR3 covers 14 residues. CDR1 SGHTA and CDR2 FQGNSA come from the germline V gene. Between the trimmed V and J ends, which lost 0 bases and 5 bases, there was a span of 11 bases. The CDR3 sequence is CASSLAGGRNEQYF. The CDR3 DNA sequence: TGTGCCAGCAGCTTAGCTGGGGGAAGAAACGAGCAGTACTTC.

This clone has just one count. This chain connects TRBV7-2 to TRBJ1-1; a weak D match, TRBD1 (6 bases). CDR1 and CDR2 from the germline V gene are SGHTA and FQGNSA. The ends were cut back, 3 bases at V and 7 bases at J, with 15 bases in the middle. This CDR3 contains 14 residues. CDR3 bases: TGTGCCAGCAGCTTCTCCGGGACATTACTTGAAGCTTTCTTT. Protein: CASSFSGTLLEAFF.

As concerns this clone: Relative to the germline gene, one junction end is altered; a read error may explain this. CDR3 region: CASRYLPSYSEQFF. The CDR3 DNA reads as TGTGCCAGTCGGTACCTACCCTCCTACAGTGAGCAGTTCTTC. The chain links TRBV19 to TRBJ2-1; D is undetermined. Germline CDR1 reads LNHDA; CDR2 reads SQIVND (reference sequence). This CDR3 is built from 14 residues.

This clone was seen a few times. The chain couples TRBV21-1 to TRBJ1-1; the table's D call of TRBD1 was not tested on the DNA. TRBV21-1 is flagged as a pseudogene. This CDR3 has 14 residues. This CDR3 is CASNKTGADTEAFF. The CDR3, as DNA: TGTGCCAGCAACAAAACAGGGGCTGACACTGAAGCTTTCTTT.

With respect to this clone: In the same sample, other DNA sequences code for this CDR3. V is TRBV4-1 and J is TRBJ2-7; D is unresolved. CDR3 size: 13 residues. CDR1 and CDR2 from the germline V gene are MGHRA and YSYEKL. With 0 bases removed from V and 1 base from J, the gap between germline ends came to 4 bases. Written as DNA, the CDR3 is TGCGCCAGCAGCCAAGATCGGTCCTACGAGCAGTACTTC. This codes for CASSQDRSYEQYF.

V gene TRBV5-1 combines with J gene TRBJ2-7; D call uncertain. V lost 0 bases and J lost 4, with 20 bases in between. Germline V gene lookup returns CDR1 SGHRS and CDR2 YFSETQ. CDR3 length equals 17 residues. In nucleotides, the CDR3 is TGCGCCAGCAGCTTGGCCATCACCGACTTTTCTGTTTACGAGCAGTACTTC. Protein: CASSLAITDFSVYEQYF.

The J gene is TRBJ2-6, the V gene TRBV15; TRBD1 agrees at 8 bases. The CDR3 covers 16 residues. V dropped 4 bases and J dropped 3; count of bases not matched to a gene: 5. Germline CDR1 reads LNHNV; CDR2 reads YYDKDF (reference sequence). CDR3: CATSKPGGYGANVLTF. The CDR3 region has the DNA TGTGCCACCAGCAAGCCAGGGGGCTATGGGGCCAACGTCCTGACTTTC.

This clone was seen only once. The V call is TRBV7-8, the J call TRBJ2-1, with D unclear. V lost 1 base to trimming and J lost 2 bases, with 9 bases between them. This CDR3 spans 15 amino acids. The germline CDR1 and CDR2 sequences are SGHVS and FQNEAQ. The CDR3 DNA follows: TGTGCCAGCAGCTTAGATGTAGGGACCTACAATGAGCAGTTCTTC. This sequence encodes CASSLDVGTYNEQFF.

The chain couples TRBV3-1 (or the pseudogene TRBV3-2) to TRBJ1-2; D is ambiguous. Germline V lookup: CDR1 LGHDT, CDR2 YNNKEL (reference sequence). Trimming took off 3 bases at V and 7 bases at J, with 3 bases between the two ends. The CDR3 contains 10 residues. The DNA for the CDR3 is TGTGCCAGCAGCCAGGTTGGCTACACCTTC. It codes for CASSQVGYTF.

The chain combines TRBV5-5 with TRBJ2-3; 11 bases are shared with TRBD2. The germline gives CDR1 SGHKS, CDR2 YYEKEE (reference sequence). The CDR3 runs to 16 residues. V shed 4 bases and J 4 bases; nucleotides not matched to a gene: 8. The CDR3 nucleotides are TGTGCCAGCAGCCCCGTTAGCGGGGGGGCCGCAGATACGCAGTATTTT. Its translation: CASSPVSGGAADTQYF.

This clone showed up just once. The J gene is TRBJ1-2, the V gene TRBV6-2 or TRBV6-3, with TRBD1 matching over 8 bases. Germline trimming cut 6 bases from V and 9 bases from J; bases unmatched to any gene: 6. CDR1 is MNHEY, CDR2 SVGEGT, per germline. The CDR3 loop spans 12 amino acids. The CDR3 region is CASSGQGGSYTF. CDR3 nucleotides: TGTGCCAGCAGCGGACAGGGCGGGAGCTACACCTTC.

CDR3 nucleotide sequence: TGTGCCAGCAGTGACACCCGGTGGTCAGCTTTCTTT. This gives the protein CASSDTRWSAFF. V gene TRBV6-2 or TRBV6-3 combines with J gene TRBJ1-1; no clear D. The V gene's germline CDR1 is MNHEY and CDR2 SVGEGT. V dropped 5 bases and J dropped 10 bases, with 14 bases sitting between them. The CDR3 spans 12 residues.

The gene calls are TRBV10-3 and TRBJ2-1; D tentatively fits TRBD1 or TRBD2 (6 bases each). V was pared by 6 bases and J by 3 bases, with 9 bases between. Germline-derived CDR1 and CDR2 are ENHRY and SYGVKD. CDR3 length: 13 amino acids. This CDR3 is CAIRGGSYNEQFF. The DNA of the CDR3 is TGTGCCATCAGAGGGGGGAGCTACAATGAGCAGTTCTTC.

This clone was counted once. The chain employs TRBV28 and TRBJ1-2; unclear D gene. Trimming took 6 bases from V and 1 from J, leaving 15 bases between them. CDR3 length: 15 residues. CDR1 MDHEN and CDR2 SYDVKM come from the germline V gene. CDR3: CASRPDPGRNYGYTF. The CDR3 nucleotides are TGTGCCAGCAGGCCGGACCCCGGACGTAACTATGGCTACACCTTC.

This chain uses TRBV4-3 with TRBJ2-2; TRBD1 might be the D (6 bases). CDR3 length: 14 residues. Trimming took off 6 bases at V and 6 bases at J, with 14 bases between the two ends. CDR1 is LGHNA, CDR2 YSLEER, per germline. The CDR3 DNA sequence: TGCGCCAGCAGACCGGGACCAGGGGCCGGGGAGCTGTTTTTT. The encoded protein is CASRPGPGAGELFF.

The chain is built from TRBV19 and TRBJ1-2; D may be TRBD1 (5 bases). The CDR3 is made up of 13 amino acids. Looked up from germline, CDR1 is LNHDA and CDR2 is SQIVND (reference sequence). V gave up 5 bases and J gave up 8 bases, with 15 bases separating them. DNA of the CDR3: TGTGCCAGTAGTCGTCTCATGGGGCTCGGCTACACCTTC. This sequence encodes CASSRLMGLGYTF.

V usage is TRBV15 and J usage is TRBJ1-3; D is perhaps TRBD1 (6 bases). The CDR3 is made up of 16 amino acids. The V end was cut by 3 bases, the J end by 3 bases, with 15 bases between. CDR1 and CDR2 (germline): LNHNV, YYDKDF (reference sequence). The CDR3 bases are TGTGCCACCAGCAGGGGGGACACCTCCGTTGGAAACACCATATATTTT. Its protein is CATSRGDTSVGNTIYF.

Points on this clone: Because the CDR3 is missing its conserved closing phenylalanine or tryptophan, this is likely a read error. The DNA is omitted, as the CDR3 cannot be located on it reliably, and the CDR3 follows TCRdb's listing. J is TRBJ2-7 and V is TRBV24-1; the table gives TRBD2 as D, unverified against the DNA. The CDR3 numbers 13 amino acids, ends counted. Germline CDR1 and CDR2: KGHDR and SFDVKD. The CDR3 sequence: CATSDPPPGGQTS.

The chain joins TRBV28 to TRBJ1-5, with a tentative D call TRBD1 (5 bases). V was pared by 6 bases and J by 3 bases, with 15 bases between. The germline V gene encodes CDR1 MDHEN and CDR2 SYDVKM. The CDR3 has 15 residues. The CDR3 DNA reads as TGTGCCAGCAGGCTGGGACGCCCCCCCAATCAGCCCCAGCATTTT. This gives the protein CASRLGRPPNQPQHF.

The CDR3 spells CASSPRTGLSNQPQHF. CDR3 in DNA: TGTGCCAGCTCACCCCGAACAGGGTTGAGCAATCAGCCCCAGCATTTT. The rearrangement joins TRBV18 to TRBJ1-5, with a tentative D call TRBD1 (6 bases). Trimming removed 3 bases at V and 1 base at J, with 13 bases between. The CDR3 is 16 residues long. Germline V gene lookup returns CDR1 KGHSH and CDR2 LQKENI.